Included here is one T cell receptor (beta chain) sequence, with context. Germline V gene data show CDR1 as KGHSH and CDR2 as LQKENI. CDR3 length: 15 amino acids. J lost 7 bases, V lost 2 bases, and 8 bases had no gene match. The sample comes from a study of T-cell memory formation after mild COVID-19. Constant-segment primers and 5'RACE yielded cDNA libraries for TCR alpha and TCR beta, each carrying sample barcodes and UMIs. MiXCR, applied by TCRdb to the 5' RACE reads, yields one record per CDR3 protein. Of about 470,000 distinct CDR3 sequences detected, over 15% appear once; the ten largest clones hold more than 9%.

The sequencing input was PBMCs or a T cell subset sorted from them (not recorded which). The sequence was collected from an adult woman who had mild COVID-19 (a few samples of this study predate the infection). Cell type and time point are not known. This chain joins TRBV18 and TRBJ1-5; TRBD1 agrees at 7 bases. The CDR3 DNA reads TGTGCCAGCTCACCAGGAGGGGGCGGCGAACAGCCCCAGCATTTT. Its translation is CASSPGGGGEQPQHF. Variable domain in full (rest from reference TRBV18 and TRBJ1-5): NAGVMQNPRHLVRRRGQEARLRCSPMKGHSHVYWYRQLPEEGLKFMVYLQKENIIDESGMPKERFSAEFPKEGPSILRIQQVVRGDSAAYFCASSPGGGGEQPQHFGDGTRLSIL.